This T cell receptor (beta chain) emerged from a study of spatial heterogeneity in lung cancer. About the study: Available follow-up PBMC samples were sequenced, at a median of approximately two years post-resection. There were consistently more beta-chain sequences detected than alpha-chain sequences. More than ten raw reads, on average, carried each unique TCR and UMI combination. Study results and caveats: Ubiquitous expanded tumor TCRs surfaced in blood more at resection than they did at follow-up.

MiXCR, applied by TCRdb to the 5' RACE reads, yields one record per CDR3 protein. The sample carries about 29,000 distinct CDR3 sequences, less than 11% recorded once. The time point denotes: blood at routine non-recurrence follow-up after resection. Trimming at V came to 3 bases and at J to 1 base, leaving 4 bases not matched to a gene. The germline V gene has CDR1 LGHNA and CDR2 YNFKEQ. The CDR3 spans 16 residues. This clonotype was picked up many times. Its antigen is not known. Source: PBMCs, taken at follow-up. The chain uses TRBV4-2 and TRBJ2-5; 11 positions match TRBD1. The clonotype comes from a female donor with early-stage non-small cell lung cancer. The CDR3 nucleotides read TGTGCCAGCAGCCACGGGGGACAGGGGGTCCAAGAGACCCAGTACTTC. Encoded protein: CASSHGGQGVQETQYF.